These T cell receptor beta chains were read from a single sample in a study of shared clonotypes between healthy human individuals. Here immunoSEQ multiplex PCR was the method, and the copy in TCRdb shows in-frame clones only, minus some. Of more than 2,000,000 clones in the sample, around 94% were seen once. Sequencing input: naive CD4+ T cells sorted from blood. The receptors originated from a young man in good health. Each CDR3 is given with its conserved first and last residue.

cdr3_aa: CASSVGTSGYQETQYF
v_call: TRBV9
j_call: TRBJ2-5

cdr3_aa: CASSQDRGVTDTQYF
v_call: TRBV2
j_call: TRBJ2-3

cdr3_aa: CASTQGQGAVGYTF
v_call: TRBV6-5
j_call: TRBJ1-2

cdr3_aa: CASSERSGAGQFF
v_call: TRBV10-2
j_call: TRBJ2-1

cdr3_aa: CASTSPGQEDRAYTF
v_call: TRBV21-1
j_call: TRBJ1-2

cdr3_aa: CAWGQGAGEQYF
v_call: TRBV30
j_call: TRBJ2-7

cdr3_aa: CASSSQNTGELFF
v_call: TRBV2
j_call: TRBJ2-2

cdr3_aa: CASSLTYLRLHHYEQYF
v_call: TRBV11-2
j_call: TRBJ2-7

cdr3_aa: CAWTYTLRVNEQFF
v_call: TRBV30
j_call: TRBJ2-1

cdr3_aa: CASSLWGRGRNEQFF
v_call: TRBV27
j_call: TRBJ2-1

cdr3_aa: CATSGMTGDQPQHF
v_call: TRBV15
j_call: TRBJ1-5

cdr3_aa: CASSTWTSGRSAGELFF
v_call: TRBV10-1
j_call: TRBJ2-2

cdr3_aa: CASSLVGSGGDTQYF
v_call: TRBV7-2
j_call: TRBJ2-3